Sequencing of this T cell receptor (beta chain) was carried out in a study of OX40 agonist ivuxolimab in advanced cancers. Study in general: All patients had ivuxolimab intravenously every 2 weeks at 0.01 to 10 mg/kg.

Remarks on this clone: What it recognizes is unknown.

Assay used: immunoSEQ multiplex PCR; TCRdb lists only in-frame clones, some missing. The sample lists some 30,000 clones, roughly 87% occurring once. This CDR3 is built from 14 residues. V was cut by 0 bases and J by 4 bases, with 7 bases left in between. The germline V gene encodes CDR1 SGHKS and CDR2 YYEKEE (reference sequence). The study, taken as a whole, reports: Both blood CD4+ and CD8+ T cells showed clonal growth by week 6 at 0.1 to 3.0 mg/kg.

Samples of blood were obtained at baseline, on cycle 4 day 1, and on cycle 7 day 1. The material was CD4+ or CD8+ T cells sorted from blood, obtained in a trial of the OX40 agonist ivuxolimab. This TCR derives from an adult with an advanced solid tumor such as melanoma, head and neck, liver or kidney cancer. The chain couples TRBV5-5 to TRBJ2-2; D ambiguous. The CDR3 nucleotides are TGTGCCAGCAGCTTGGCCACGGGCACCGGGGAGCTGTTTTTT. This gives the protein CASSLATGTGELFF.